These 22 T cell receptor beta chains originate from one sample sequenced in a study of T cells after posttransplantation cyclophosphamide (dated by TCRdb to the mid-2010s). To prepare the library, the immunoSEQ multiplex PCR assay was applied. TCRdb provides this immuneACCESS table in a form limited to in-frame rearrangements. Some clones are lacking; in checked studies, under half of them reflect an unresolved V gene, and why the rest are absent is not known. This sample is represented by 9,500 to 10,000 clones; 88% of them were singletons. Clones ranked in the top ten supply over 20% of the sample. Interpreted using the paper, the time point label stands for: posttransplant day relative to BM transplant. The control cohort consisted of 11 patients who had myeloablative marrow transplants with methotrexate plus a calcineurin inhibitor and who were sampled 1 year after transplant. The sample consisted of PBMCs, taken after an allogeneic stem cell transplant with a calcineurin inhibitor and methotrexate. Receptors were obtained from a young adult male patient who received an allogeneic stem cell transplant from an unrelated donor, was CMV-positive, and had no GVHD. The graft donor may be the source of some T cells after a transplant.

This clone was seen a handful of times. V usage is TRBV6-4 and J usage is TRBJ1-2, with D perhaps matching TRBD1 (5 bases). The CDR3 runs to 13 residues. The V gene's germline CDR1 is MRHNA and CDR2 SNTAGT. V shed 6 bases and J shed 2 bases, with 10 bases lying between them. The CDR3 DNA follows: TGTGCCAGCAGGTTGGACAACAACTATGGCTACACCTTC. Encoded protein: CASRLDNNYGYTF.

In its sample, this clone was seen a few times. The V call is TRBV5-1, the J call TRBJ2-1; a possible D gene is TRBD2 (5 bases). The CDR3 has 13 amino acids. The V and J ends lost 4 bases and 8 bases respectively, with 13 bases between them. Germline V gives CDR1 SGHRS, CDR2 YFSETQ. The CDR3 nucleotides read TGCGCCAGCAGCCCCGACATGGGAGATGAGCAGTTCTTC. Residues: CASSPDMGDEQFF.

This chain connects TRBV6-1 to TRBJ2-2; maybe TRBD2 (5 bases). The CDR3 consists of 15 residues. The V gene's germline CDR1 is MNHNS and CDR2 SASEGT. Trimming cost V 5 bases and J 3 bases, with 13 bases left between them. CDR3 DNA: TGTGCCAGCAGTTCTGAGAGGGCTGACACCGGGGAGCTGTTTTTT. It codes for CASSSERADTGELFF.

For this clone: At one end the junction does not follow the germline gene, possibly because of a read error. The chain is built from TRBV4-1 and TRBJ2-3, with 8 nucleotides matching TRBD1. This CDR3 is built from 18 residues. Germline loops: CDR1 MGHRA, CDR2 YSYEKL. The CDR3 loop reads CASNQDSLAGGVINTQYF. In DNA, the CDR3 is TGCGCCAGCAACCAAGATTCGTTGGCAGGGGGCGTTATAAATACGCAGTATTTT.

The chain combines TRBV2 with TRBJ2-3, with D tentatively TRBD2 (5 bases). CDR1 SNHLY and CDR2 FYNNEI come from the germline V gene. Between the trimmed V and J ends, which lost 7 bases and 4 bases, there was a span of 15 bases. The CDR3 is 14 residues long. CDR3 sequence: CASTPPTSPDTQYF. The DNA of the CDR3 is TGTGCCAGCACCCCCCCAACTAGTCCAGATACGCAGTATTTT. The whole variable domain, filled in from reference TRBV2 and TRBJ2-3, reads EPEVTQTPSHQVTQMGQEVILRCVPISNHLYFYWYRQILGQKVEFLVSFYNNEISEKSEIFDDQFSVERPDGSNFTLKIRSTKLEDSAMYFCASTPPTSPDTQYFGPGTRLTVL.

This chain connects TRBV5-5 to TRBJ1-1; D is perhaps TRBD1 (6 bases). Germline-derived CDR1 and CDR2 are SGHKS and YYEKEE (reference sequence). Between the trimmed V and J ends, which lost 1 base and 5 bases, there was a span of 12 bases. This CDR3 has 14 residues. Here the CDR3 reads CASSLQGQGTEAFF. CDR3 in DNA: TGTGCCAGCAGCTTGCAGGGGCAAGGGACTGAAGCTTTCTTT. Complete variable domain (other parts from reference TRBV5-5 and TRBJ1-1): DAGVTQSPTHLIKTRGQQVTLRCSPISGHKSVSWYQQVLGQGPQFIFQYYEKEERGRGNFPDRFSARQFPNYSSELNVNALLLGDSALYLCASSLQGQGTEAFFGQGTRLTVV.

This clone is termed large. The rearrangement uses TRBV12-5 and TRBJ2-1; D perhaps matches TRBD1 (5 bases). This CDR3 spans 12 amino acids. V was shortened by 7 bases and J by 6 bases, with 10 bases between the two germline ends. Looked up from germline, CDR1 is LGHNT and CDR2 is FRNRAP. CDR3 coding DNA: TGTGCTAGTGTCTTCCAGGGCAATGAGCAGTTCTTC. As protein: CASVFQGNEQFF.

The genes are TRBV11-2 and TRBJ2-1, with TRBD1 matching 8 bases. V shed 7 bases and J 12 bases; nucleotides not matched to a gene: 17. CDR1 SGHAT and CDR2 FQNNGV come from the germline V gene. The length of the CDR3 is 15 residues. The CDR3 region has the DNA TGTGCCAGCATCGGGGAAGGACAGGGCCCACTAAGGCAGTTCTTC. It encodes CASIGEGQGPLRQFF.

This clone appeared a single time. The J gene is TRBJ2-7, the V gene TRBV25-1; tentatively, D is TRBD1 (5 bases). The CDR3 is 14 residues long. The V gene lost 8 bases and the J gene lost 2 bases, with 16 bases spanning the gap. CDR1 is MGHDK, CDR2 SYGVNS, per germline. CDR3 residues: CASPSQGLAYEQYF. For the CDR3, the DNA is TGTGCCAGCCCCTCTCAGGGTCTGGCCTACGAGCAGTACTTC.

V gene TRBV5-6 combines with J gene TRBJ1-1; TRBD1 agrees at 9 bases. Germline assignment: CDR1 SGHDT and CDR2 YYEEEE. CDR3 length: 16 amino acids. The V and J ends lost 2 bases and 4 bases, in that order; junction bases with no gene match: 9. The CDR3 here is CASSFKQGAMGTEAFF. CDR3 coding DNA: TGTGCCAGCAGCTTTAAACAGGGGGCGATGGGCACTGAAGCTTTCTTT.

This clone is a singleton in its sample. The chain recombines TRBV7-2 with TRBJ1-6; perhaps TRBD1 as D (6 bases). Between the trimmed V and J ends, which lost 4 bases and 6 bases, there was a span of 7 bases. The CDR3 spans 13 residues. Germline CDR1 SGHTA, CDR2 FQGNSA. The CDR3: CASSSQGNSPLHF. Written as DNA, the CDR3 is TGTGCCAGCAGCTCACAGGGTAATTCACCCCTCCACTTT.

This rearrangement joins TRBV7-8 to TRBJ2-5; tentatively, D is TRBD1 (5 bases). The length of the CDR3 is 14 residues. Germline V gives CDR1 SGHVS, CDR2 FQNEAQ. With 5 bases removed from V and 1 base from J, the gap between germline ends came to 11 bases. The CDR3 here is CASSPGRGQETQYF. The CDR3 DNA reads TGTGCCAGCAGCCCGGGTAGGGGCCAAGAGACCCAGTACTTC.

On this clone itself: The junction does not match germline at one end; this may be a read error. The chain employs TRBV27 and TRBJ1-5; D remains ambiguous. Germline CDR1 is MNHEY and CDR2 is SMNVEV (reference sequence). This CDR3 has 13 residues. CDR3 in amino acids: CAGSSQVNQPQHF. CDR3 sequence (DNA): TGTGCCGGCAGTTCCCAGGTAAATCAGCCCCAGCATTTT.

The chain is built from TRBV7-3 and TRBJ2-2, with D hard to call. Germline V gene lookup returns CDR1 SGHTA and CDR2 FQGTGA. CDR3 size: 13 residues. V was shortened by 5 bases and J by 5 bases, with 9 bases between the two germline ends. The chain's CDR3 is CASSRTPTGELFF. DNA of the CDR3: TGTGCCAGCAGCCGAACTCCAACCGGGGAGCTGTTTTTT.

The chain is built from TRBV4-1 and TRBJ2-1; a weak D match, TRBD2 (7 bases). With 0 bases removed from V and 4 bases from J, the gap between germline ends came to 16 bases. The CDR3 length is 17 residues. Germline values: CDR1 MGHRA, CDR2 YSYEKL. The CDR3 loop reads CASSQDGSGTTYNEQFF. In nucleotides, the CDR3 is TGCGCCAGCAGCCAAGATGGGAGCGGGACAACATACAATGAGCAGTTCTTC.

The chain employs TRBV5-1 and TRBJ1-6; D is unclear. Trimming took 0 bases from V and 9 from J, leaving 13 bases between them. The CDR3 is 15 residues long. Per the germline V gene, CDR1 is SGHRS and CDR2 is YFSETQ. The CDR3 sequence is CASSLATQGGSPLHF. For the CDR3, the DNA is TGCGCCAGCAGCTTGGCCACTCAAGGCGGTTCACCCCTCCACTTT. Based on the CDR3 plus reference TRBV5-1 and TRBJ1-6, the full variable domain is KAGVTQTPRYLIKTRGQQVTLSCSPISGHRSVSWYQQTPGQGLQFLFEYFSETQRNKGNFPGRFSGRQFSNSRSEMNVSTLELGDSALYLCASSLATQGGSPLHFGNGTRLTVT.

The V gene is TRBV18, the J gene TRBJ2-3, with unresolved D. The CDR3 has 14 amino acids. The V gene's germline CDR1 is KGHSH and CDR2 LQKENI. The V and J ends lost 0 bases and 1 base respectively, with 5 bases between them. The CDR3 is CASSPPGRTDTQYF. The DNA of the CDR3 is TGTGCCAGCTCACCACCTGGCCGCACAGATACGCAGTATTTT.

This chain joins TRBV5-1 and TRBJ2-7; D unresolved. Deletions cut 4 bases from V and 0 bases from J, with 11 bases between. Per the germline V gene, CDR1 is SGHRS and CDR2 is YFSETQ. The CDR3 is made up of 14 amino acids. This CDR3 is CASSPSAFSYEQYF. The DNA for the CDR3 is TGCGCCAGCAGCCCGAGCGCGTTCTCCTACGAGCAGTACTTC.

The rearrangement joins TRBV2 to TRBJ2-1; D unclear. The CDR3 covers 13 residues. CDR1 is SNHLY and CDR2 is FYNNEI in the germline V gene. V was trimmed by 2 bases and J by 9 bases, leaving 11 bases between them. The CDR3 here is CASSELDLGEQFF. CDR3 coding DNA: TGTGCCAGCAGTGAACTAGACCTCGGTGAGCAGTTCTTC.

The V and J genes are TRBV6-5 and TRBJ2-7; 12 bases match TRBD2. The CDR3 spans 13 residues. The germline V gene encodes CDR1 MNHEY and CDR2 SVGAGI. Losses at the gene ends were 6 bases for V and 5 bases for J; bases not matched to a gene: 2. This chain's CDR3 is CASSGLAGNEQYV. CDR3 coding DNA: TGTGCCAGCAGCGGACTAGCGGGAAACGAGCAGTACGTC.

Note on this clone: Different DNA sequences within this sample yield the same CDR3. The chain is built from TRBV6-5 and TRBJ2-7, with D maybe TRBD2 (5 bases). The V end was cut by 0 bases, the J end by 2 bases, with 11 bases between. The CDR3 is 15 amino acids. The V gene's germline CDR1 is MNHEY and CDR2 SVGAGI. CDR3 in DNA: TGTGCCAGCAGTTACTCGACTATCCCCGCCTACGAGCAGTACTTC. It codes for CASSYSTIPAYEQYF.

This chain links TRBV11-3 with TRBJ1-1, with D maybe TRBD1 (6 bases). V lost 5 bases and J 2 bases, leaving 12 bases between the germline ends. Germline V lookup: CDR1 SGHNT, CDR2 YENEEA. The CDR3 spans 14 residues. The chain's CDR3 is CASSPGARNTEAFF. In nucleotides, the CDR3 is TGTGCCAGCAGCCCAGGGGCCCGAAACACTGAAGCTTTCTTT.